These 21 T cell receptor beta chains were all obtained from the same sample, sequenced in a study of control samples from healthy donors and cancer patients (dated by TCRdb to between 2020 and 2021). Libraries were prepared through the immunoSEQ multiplex PCR assay. Held by TCRdb, this immuneACCESS table contains in-frame sequences only and omits some clones. Under half of the omission traces to an unresolved V gene where checked; the cause of the rest is unknown. Counted in this sample were approximately 28,000 clones; 91% of them appeared once. Approximately 12% of the sample is held by the ten biggest clonotypes. The source material was PBMCs. These receptors came from a man aged 45-65 years with lung cancer.

The chain links TRBV21-1 to TRBJ2-3; TRBD1, the table's D call, lacks a check against the DNA. TRBV21-1 is deemed a pseudogene. The CDR3 totals 19 residues. CDR3 DNA: TGTGCCAGCAGCAAAGTTAAAGGGGGACAGGGCCGGCCCCCAGATACGCAGTATTTT. Protein sequence: CASSKVKGGQGRPPDTQYF.

The chain couples TRBV5-8 to TRBJ2-1; D may be TRBD2 (7 bases). V was clipped by 1 base and J by 4 bases, with 15 bases between them. CDR1 is SGHTS and CDR2 is YDEGEE in the germline V gene. This CDR3 has 16 residues. The CDR3 sequence is CASSLRGGARYNEQFF. CDR3 nucleotide sequence: TGTGCCAGCAGCTTGAGGGGGGGCGCCCGGTACAATGAGCAGTTCTTC.

V is TRBV14 and J is TRBJ2-2; D remains ambiguous. With 2 bases removed from V and 3 bases from J, the gap between germline ends came to 16 bases. CDR3 length equals 17 residues. Per germline, CDR1 SGHDN and CDR2 FVKESK. CDR3 DNA sequence: TGTGCCAGCAGCCAAAATCGCGGTGCGGCTGACACCGGGGAGCTGTTTTTT. Translated: CASSQNRGAADTGELFF.

The chain recombines TRBV5-1 with TRBJ1-2, with D unclear. CDR3 size: 14 residues. Germline CDR1 is SGHRS and CDR2 is YFSETQ. Deletions cut 1 base from V and 7 bases from J, with 14 bases between. In nucleotides, the CDR3 is TGCGCCAGCAGCTTGTCCCGGGCTCCACTTGGCTACACCTTC. Translating gives CASSLSRAPLGYTF.

This clone came up a few times. The gene calls are TRBV6-5 and TRBJ1-2, with unresolved D. Germline lookup yields CDR1 MNHEY and CDR2 SVGAGI. Trimming shortened V by 0 bases and J by 3 bases, and 5 bases separated the two germline ends. The CDR3 has 13 amino acids. The CDR3 bases are TGTGCCAGCAGTTACTCGACGTACTATGGCTACACCTTC. It translates to CASSYSTYYGYTF.

The rearrangement joins TRBV5-4 to TRBJ1-5, with 8 bases lining up with TRBD1. J lost 4 bases, V lost 4 bases, and 7 bases had no gene match. The CDR3 spans 15 residues. Per germline, CDR1 SGHNT and CDR2 YYREEE (reference sequence). Here the CDR3 reads CASSPGQGANQPQHF. The CDR3 DNA follows: TGTGCCAGCAGCCCCGGACAGGGAGCAAATCAGCCCCAGCATTTT.

The chain combines TRBV2 with TRBJ2-5; D gene ambiguous. The germline V gene encodes CDR1 SNHLY and CDR2 FYNNEI. The CDR3 is 15 amino acids. V lost 2 bases and J 1 base, leaving 11 bases between the germline ends. CDR3 protein: CASSESVRPQETQYF. CDR3 nucleotide sequence: TGTGCCAGCAGTGAATCGGTGCGGCCCCAAGAGACCCAGTACTTC.

The chain links TRBV19 to TRBJ1-1; unclear D gene. CDR1 and CDR2 (germline): LNHDA, SQIVND (reference sequence). The ends were cut back, 1 base at V and 0 bases at J, with 12 bases in the middle. The CDR3 covers 16 residues. The CDR3 is CASSIAGDVMNTEAFF. The CDR3 DNA sequence: TGTGCCAGTAGTATAGCTGGGGATGTTATGAACACTGAAGCTTTCTTT.

The rearrangement links TRBV30 to TRBJ1-2, with TRBD1 matching 8 bases. J gave up 4 bases and V 8 bases, and 3 bases lay outside the gene matches. The CDR3 is made up of 11 amino acids. Germline CDR1 is GTSNPN and CDR2 is SVGIG (reference sequence). This CDR3 reads CAQDRGYGYTF. For the CDR3, the DNA is TGTGCCCAAGACAGGGGCTATGGCTACACCTTC.

This chain uses TRBV11-3 with TRBJ2-2; D possibly corresponds to TRBD2 (5 bases). This CDR3 is 16 amino acids long. Germline V gene data show CDR1 as SGHNT and CDR2 as YENEEA. The V gene lost 1 base and the J gene lost 1 base, with 10 bases spanning the gap. This CDR3 is CASSLAPGWNTGELFF. CDR3 bases: TGTGCCAGCAGCTTAGCCCCGGGATGGAACACCGGGGAGCTGTTTTTT. Full variable domain (outside the CDR3, taken from reference TRBV11-3 and TRBJ2-2): EAGVVQSPRYKIIEKKQPVAFWCNPISGHNTLYWYLQNLGQGPELLIRYENEEAVDDSQLPKDRFSAERLKGVDSTLKIQPAELGDSAVYLCASSLAPGWNTGELFFGEGSRLTVL.

This clone was detected only once. The V call is TRBV30, the J call TRBJ1-5, with a weak D call TRBD1 (6 bases). The CDR3 totals 16 residues. V lost 1 base and J lost 3, with 16 bases in between. From germline, CDR1 is GTSNPN and CDR2 SVGIG (reference sequence). The CDR3 DNA reads TGTGCCTGGAGTGCACAGGGAGGGAGTAACAATCAGCCCCAGCATTTT. It is translated as CAWSAQGGSNNQPQHF. Looking up the rest from reference TRBV30 and TRBJ1-5 gives the full variable domain: SQTIHQWPATLVQPVGSPLSLECTVEGTSNPNLYWYRQAAGRGLQLLFYSVGIGQISSEVPQNLSASRPQDRQFILSSKKLLLSDSGFYLCAWSAQGGSNNQPQHFGDGTRLSIL.

This CDR3 reads CATSLNPGGNSGDGYTF. In DNA form, the CDR3 reads TGTGCCACCAGCTTAAACCCAGGGGGTAATTCTGGCGATGGCTACACCTTC. The chain uses TRBV15 and TRBJ1-2; TRBD1 matches 7 bases. Germline-derived CDR1 and CDR2 are LNHNV and YYDKDF (reference sequence). CDR3 length: 17 residues. The J segment lost 6 bases and the V segment lost 5 bases, leaving 18 bases of the junction unmatched. Complete variable domain (other parts from reference TRBV15 and TRBJ1-2): DAMVIQNPRYQVTQFGKPVTLSCSQTLNHNVMYWYQQKSSQAPKLLFHYYDKDFNNEADTPDNFQSRRPNTSFCFLDIRSPGLGDTAMYLCATSLNPGGNSGDGYTFGSGTRLTVV.

The chain uses TRBV5-6 and TRBJ1-5, with TRBD1 matching 10 bases. Germline values: CDR1 SGHDT, CDR2 YYEEEE. The CDR3 is made up of 16 amino acids. J lost 4 bases, V lost 4 bases, and 8 bases had no gene match. CDR3 sequence reads: CASSNRDRGGNQPQHF. CDR3 nucleotide sequence: TGTGCCAGCAGCAACCGGGACAGGGGAGGAAATCAGCCCCAGCATTTT. The variable domain in full, completed from reference TRBV5-6 and TRBJ1-5, reads DAGVTQSPTHLIKTRGQQVTLRCSPKSGHDTVSWYQQALGQGPQFIFQYYEEEERQRGNFPDRFSGHQFPNYSSELNVNALLLGDSALYLCASSNRDRGGNQPQHFGDGTRLSIL.

The gene calls are TRBV2 and TRBJ2-7; 8 bases align to TRBD1. The germline V gene has CDR1 SNHLY and CDR2 FYNNEI. V lost 5 bases to trimming and J lost 4 bases; unmatched junction nucleotides: 7. The CDR3 is 14 amino acids. CDR3 coding DNA: TGTGCCAGCAGTACAAGACAGGGGAGGTACGAGCAGTACTTC. This sequence encodes CASSTRQGRYEQYF.

Concerning this clone itself: This sample includes further DNA sequences coding for the same CDR3. The chain has TRBV7-2 and TRBJ2-1; D remains ambiguous. V lost 1 base to trimming and J lost 4 bases, with 5 bases between them. This CDR3 spans 13 amino acids. The germline V gene encodes CDR1 SGHTA and CDR2 FQGNSA. For the CDR3, the DNA is TGTGCCAGCAGCTTAGACCAGTACAATGAGCAGTTCTTC. This codes for CASSLDQYNEQFF.

CDR3 in DNA: TGTGCCTGGAGTAAAGGGGGTTTTTACGAGCAGTACTTC. This sequence encodes CAWSKGGFYEQYF. J is TRBJ2-7 and V is TRBV30; a weak D match, TRBD1 (6 bases). This CDR3 is built from 13 residues. Trimming pared 2 bases from V and 4 bases from J, leaving 12 bases between. The germline V gene has CDR1 GTSNPN and CDR2 SVGIG (reference sequence).

The chain combines TRBV30 with TRBJ1-5; no firm D call. The V gene's germline CDR1 is GTSNPN and CDR2 SVGIG (reference sequence). Trimming cost V 0 bases and J 6 bases, with 9 bases left between them. The CDR3 totals 13 residues. The chain's CDR3 is CAWSVPNIQPQHF. In DNA, the CDR3 is TGTGCCTGGAGTGTGCCGAACATTCAGCCCCAGCATTTT.

The rearrangement joins TRBV28 to TRBJ1-4, with TRBD1 as a possible D gene (6 bases). Germline CDR1 and CDR2: MDHEN and SYDVKM. V lost 6 bases and J lost 7, with 12 bases in between. The CDR3 extends over 13 amino acids. The DNA for the CDR3 is TGTGCCAGCAGCACGGGACAAGCTGAAAAACTGTTTTTT. This translates into CASSTGQAEKLFF.

The DNA for the CDR3 is TGCGCCAGCAGCTTACAGGAGGGGGATGAGCAGTTCTTC. It is translated as CASSLQEGDEQFF. This sequence joins TRBV5-1 and TRBJ2-1; D tentatively reads TRBD1 or TRBD2 (6 bases each). The V and J ends lost 2 bases and 8 bases respectively, with 11 bases between them. The CDR3 has 13 amino acids. From germline, CDR1 is SGHRS and CDR2 YFSETQ. Full variable domain (remainder filled in from reference TRBV5-1 and TRBJ2-1): KAGVTQTPRYLIKTRGQQVTLSCSPISGHRSVSWYQQTPGQGLQFLFEYFSETQRNKGNFPGRFSGRQFSNSRSEMNVSTLELGDSALYLCASSLQEGDEQFFGPGTRLTVL.

The CDR3 sequence: CASSEPGGAYNEQFF. Written as DNA, the CDR3 is TGTGCCAGCAGCGAACCCGGGGGGGCCTACAATGAGCAGTTCTTC. The genes are TRBV9 and TRBJ2-1; TRBD2 matches at 8 bases. Germline CDR1 is SGDLS and CDR2 is YYNGEE. The length of the CDR3 is 15 residues. After removal of 3 bases from V and 2 bases from J, the junction contained 4 bases not matched to a gene.

The chain recombines TRBV18 with TRBJ1-1; unclear D gene. With 3 bases removed from V and 6 bases from J, the gap between germline ends came to 11 bases. The CDR3 consists of 13 residues. The germline V gene encodes CDR1 KGHSH and CDR2 LQKENI. CDR3 protein: CASSPRVVAEAFF. CDR3 nucleotide sequence: TGTGCCAGCTCACCCCGGGTCGTCGCTGAAGCTTTCTTT.